This T cell receptor beta chain was sequenced for a study of T cell clusters in autoimmune cytopenias. Per germline, CDR1 SGHAT and CDR2 FQDESV (reference sequence). The CDR3 runs to 13 residues. TRB was amplified by touch-down multiplex PCR, primer pools A and B combined. Each CDR3 protein gets one entry in TCRdb, which reprocessed the multiplex PCR reads and gives no DNA. The listing contains about 3,500 distinct CDR3 sequences. In terms of frequency, this clonotype is medium-sized. TRB amplification used around 270 ng of peripheral blood genomic DNA. The same sample was also used in a study of T cell repertoires in aging, cancer and after chemotherapy.

This sequence originates from a human donor in good health. The source material was peripheral blood. The chain carries TRBV11-1 and TRBJ2-1; the D call from TCRdb, TRBD2, cannot be confirmed without DNA. CDR3: CASSPLALGEQFF. Filled out from reference TRBV11-1 and TRBJ2-1, the complete variable domain reads EAEVAQSPRYKITEKSQAVAFWCDPISGHATLYWYRQILGQGPELLVQFQDESVVDDSQLPKDRFSAERLKGVDSTLKIQPAELGDSAMYLCASSPLALGEQFFGPGTRLTVL.